Listed here are 32 T cell receptor beta chains from one sample, sequenced in a study of T cell responses to AZD1222 COVID-19 vaccine. The protocol was immunoSEQ multiplex PCR, while the TCRdb copy is restricted to in-frame clones and leaves out a portion. Of 57,000 or so clones in the sample, roughly three quarters were seen once. The sample consisted of peripheral blood, taken on day 0 of AZD1222 vaccination. These receptors all come from an adult in good health.

CDR3 protein: CAWERDRVSSYEQYF. The CDR3, as DNA: TGTGCCTGGGAGCGAGACAGGGTCAGCTCCTACGAGCAGTACTTC. The V and J genes are TRBV30 and TRBJ2-7; TRBD1 matches at 7 bases. The CDR3 spans 15 residues. V was pared by 5 bases and J by 0 bases, with 10 bases of the junction left unmatched. Germline V gives CDR1 GTSNPN, CDR2 SVGIG (reference sequence).

This chain uses TRBV5-4 with TRBJ2-2; unclear D gene. V lost 0 bases and J 3 bases, leaving 3 bases between the germline ends. The CDR3 totals 13 residues. Germline-derived CDR1 and CDR2 are SGHNT and YYREEE (reference sequence). This CDR3 reads CASSLDDTGELFF. The CDR3 DNA follows: TGTGCCAGCAGCTTGGATGACACCGGGGAGCTGTTTTTT.

V usage is TRBV7-9 and J usage is TRBJ2-7; D remains ambiguous. Per the germline V gene, CDR1 is SEHNR and CDR2 is FQNEAQ (reference sequence). V lost 5 bases and J 2 bases, leaving 13 bases between the germline ends. The CDR3 has 14 residues. The CDR3 protein is CASSPVGSAYEQYF. The CDR3 DNA reads as TGTGCCAGCAGCCCTGTGGGCAGCGCCTACGAGCAGTACTTC. Using reference TRBV7-9 and TRBJ2-7 for the parts outside the CDR3, the full variable domain is DTGVSQNPRHKITKRGQNVTFRCDPISEHNRLYWYRQTLGQGPEFLTYFQNEAQLEKSRLLSDRFSAERPKGSFSTLEIQRTEQGDSAMYLCASSPVGSAYEQYFGPGTRLTVT.

The chain employs TRBV2 and TRBJ2-7, with D uncertain. CDR1 and CDR2 (germline): SNHLY, FYNNEI. V was trimmed by 4 bases and J by 5 bases, leaving 3 bases between them. The CDR3 has 10 amino acids. CDR3 amino acids: CASSADEQYF. In DNA, the CDR3 is TGTGCCAGCAGTGCGGACGAGCAGTACTTC.

This chain links TRBV9 with TRBJ1-4; the match to TRBD1 covers 8 bases. Germline V gene lookup returns CDR1 SGDLS and CDR2 YYNGEE. CDR3 length: 16 residues. The ends lost 2 bases at V and 7 bases at J; junction bases unmatched: 10. CDR3 residues: CASSVGTGVLIEKLFF. DNA for the CDR3: TGTGCCAGCAGCGTTGGGACAGGAGTTTTAATTGAAAAACTGTTTTTT.

Only one count was recorded for this clone. The V and J genes are TRBV6-5 and TRBJ1-1; tentative D call: TRBD1 (6 bases). The CDR3 sequence is 13 residues long. The germline gives CDR1 MNHEY, CDR2 SVGAGI. Trimming took off 8 bases at V and 1 base at J, with 11 bases between the two ends. CDR3: CASGWGQNTEAFF. The CDR3 DNA follows: TGTGCCAGCGGATGGGGGCAGAACACTGAAGCTTTCTTT.

V is TRBV19 and J is TRBJ1-5; TRBD1 is a possible D gene (5 bases). In germline, CDR1 is LNHDA, CDR2 SQIVND (reference sequence). The V and J ends lost 7 bases and 1 base respectively, with 14 bases between them. The CDR3 totals 15 residues. As DNA, the CDR3 is TGTGCCAGTATCAGGAGCGGGGCCAGCAATCAGCCCCAGCATTTT. It yields the protein CASIRSGASNQPQHF. The full variable domain, in which reference TRBV19 and TRBJ1-5 provide the parts outside the CDR3, is DGGITQSPKYLFRKEGQNVTLSCEQNLNHDAMYWYRQDPGQGLRLIYYSQIVNDFQKGDIAEGYSVSREKKESFPLTVTSAQKNPTAFYLCASIRSGASNQPQHFGDGTRLSIL.

The V call is TRBV6-6, the J call TRBJ2-7, with 8 bases aligning to TRBD2. Germline trimming cut 5 bases from V and 11 bases from J; bases unmatched to any gene: 14. The germline gives CDR1 MNHNY, CDR2 SVGAGI (reference sequence). The CDR3 covers 14 residues. CDR3 nucleotides: TGTGCCAGCAGTCCCGGGGGGGGGAGCGCCAGGGAGTACTTC. Residues: CASSPGGGSAREYF.

This clone has ten or more counts. The chain carries TRBV4-1 and TRBJ1-1; D is possibly TRBD1 (5 bases). This CDR3 is 13 amino acids long. From germline, CDR1 is MGHRA and CDR2 YSYEKL. Trimming took off 0 bases at V and 5 bases at J, with 7 bases between the two ends. The CDR3 coding sequence is TGCGCCAGCAGCCAAGAGTGGGGGACTGAAGCTTTCTTT. Protein sequence: CASSQEWGTEAFF.

The chain recombines TRBV28 with TRBJ1-1; D gene uncertain. CDR1 and CDR2 (germline): MDHEN, SYDVKM. CDR3 length: 12 amino acids. V was cut by 2 bases and J by 10 bases, with 11 bases left in between. In DNA, the CDR3 is TGTGCCAGCAGTTTACTCCAGTTAGGAGCTTTCTTT. Its translation is CASSLLQLGAFF. The full variable domain, in which reference TRBV28 and TRBJ1-1 provide the parts outside the CDR3, is DVKVTQSSRYLVKRTGEKVFLECVQDMDHENMFWYRQDPGLGLRLIYFSYDVKMKEKGDIPEGYSVSREKKERFSLILESASTNQTSMYLCASSLLQLGAFFGQGTRLTVV.

J is TRBJ1-1 and V is TRBV4-3; perhaps TRBD1 as D (5 bases). Trimming stripped 0 bases from V and 5 bases from J, with 13 bases between. CDR3 length: 15 residues. Germline V gene data show CDR1 as LGHNA and CDR2 as YSLEER. The CDR3 DNA is TGCGCCAGCAGCCAAGATTGGGGGGTGGTTACTGAAGCTTTCTTT. Translated: CASSQDWGVVTEAFF.

J is TRBJ2-6 and V is TRBV5-5, with D hard to call. The germline gives CDR1 SGHKS, CDR2 YYEKEE (reference sequence). This CDR3 spans 16 amino acids. Trimming took 4 bases from V and 2 from J, leaving 13 bases between them. The CDR3: CASSLLAVAGANVLTF. CDR3 nucleotide sequence: TGTGCCAGCAGCCTGCTGGCGGTTGCTGGGGCCAACGTCCTGACTTTC.

V is TRBV5-1 and J is TRBJ1-3; TRBD1 aligns across 7 bases. V dropped 0 bases and J dropped 7; count of bases not matched to a gene: 10. Germline V gene sequence: CDR1 SGHRS, CDR2 YFSETQ. This CDR3 region has 16 residues. The CDR3 DNA reads TGCGCCAGCAGCTTGGGCCCCAGGACAGGTGGGAACACCATATATTTT. It yields the protein CASSLGPRTGGNTIYF.

This clone was counted a few times. The V and J genes are TRBV12-3 or TRBV12-4 and TRBJ2-7; D is ambiguous. The CDR3 covers 13 residues. The ends were cut back, 2 bases at V and 3 bases at J, with 8 bases in the middle. This chain's CDR3 is CASSLRPLYEQYF. In nucleotides, the CDR3 is TGTGCCAGCAGTTTAAGACCGCTCTACGAGCAGTACTTC.

V gene TRBV7-8 combines with J gene TRBJ2-2; TRBD2 might be the D (5 bases). The CDR3 has 15 amino acids. The germline CDR1 and CDR2 sequences are SGHVS and FQNEAQ. Between the trimmed V and J ends, which lost 5 bases and 7 bases, there was a span of 17 bases. CDR3 loop: CASSLAGGWIGELFF. DNA for the CDR3: TGTGCCAGCAGCCTGGCGGGCGGTTGGATCGGGGAGCTGTTTTTT.

J is TRBJ2-5 and V is TRBV29-1, with D perhaps matching TRBD2 (5 bases). CDR3 length equals 12 residues. The V and J ends lost 4 bases and 5 bases respectively, with 11 bases between them. Germline CDR1 is SQVTM and CDR2 is ANQGSEA. The CDR3 sequence: CSVVRAGETQYF. The CDR3 bases are TGCAGCGTTGTGAGGGCCGGGGAGACCCAGTACTTC.

The rearrangement links TRBV4-2 to TRBJ1-6; D unresolved. Germline V gives CDR1 LGHNA, CDR2 YNFKEQ. Trimming removed 0 bases from V and 0 bases from J, with 12 bases in between. There are 18 residues in the CDR3. CDR3 loop: CASSQEYTRASYNSPLHF. The DNA for the CDR3 is TGTGCCAGCAGCCAAGAGTACACGCGAGCCTCCTATAATTCACCCCTCCACTTT.

The chain combines TRBV7-2 with TRBJ1-5, with TRBD1 as a possible D gene (5 bases). The V end was cut by 1 base, the J end by 9 bases, with 16 bases between. CDR3 length: 15 residues. CDR1 is SGHTA, CDR2 FQGNSA, per germline. CDR3 sequence: CASSLGQGYRTPQHF. In nucleotides, the CDR3 is TGTGCCAGCAGCTTAGGTCAGGGTTATCGGACGCCCCAGCATTTT.

The chain joins TRBV19 to TRBJ1-5, with 9 bases fitting TRBD1. This CDR3 spans 13 amino acids. Per germline, CDR1 LNHDA and CDR2 SQIVND (reference sequence). Trimming took 10 bases from V and 2 from J; bases not matched to a gene: 3. Written as DNA, the CDR3 is TGTGCCACTGACAGGGGGGGCAATCAGCCCCAGCATTTT. This sequence encodes CATDRGGNQPQHF.

This sequence joins TRBV5-4 and TRBJ2-7; a possible D gene is TRBD2 (6 bases). CDR3 length: 14 amino acids. Trimming cost V 0 bases and J 3 bases, with 10 bases left between them. The germline gives CDR1 SGHNT, CDR2 YYREEE (reference sequence). The CDR3 sequence is CASSLGEVRYEQYF. CDR3 nucleotides: TGTGCCAGCAGCTTGGGGGAGGTCCGCTACGAGCAGTACTTC.

This rearrangement joins TRBV9 to TRBJ1-1; no reliable D call. The CDR3 runs 14 residues. Germline values: CDR1 SGDLS, CDR2 YYNGEE. V was trimmed by 7 bases and J by 7 bases, leaving 20 bases between them. The CDR3 is CASGLIGLGGEAFF. CDR3 DNA: TGTGCCAGCGGTTTAATCGGGCTGGGCGGTGAAGCTTTCTTT.

The rearrangement joins TRBV3-1 (or the pseudogene TRBV3-2) to TRBJ1-6, with 9 bases lining up with TRBD1. Trimming at V came to 5 bases and at J to 8 bases, leaving 4 bases not matched to a gene. Germline loops: CDR1 LGHDT, CDR2 YNNKEL (reference sequence). This CDR3 has 14 residues. The CDR3 region has the DNA TGTGCCAGCAGCTCCGGACAGGGGTATTCACCCCTCCACTTT. The encoded protein is CASSSGQGYSPLHF.

The V and J genes are TRBV7-7 and TRBJ2-1; TRBD1 aligns across 8 bases. The length of the CDR3 is 15 residues. Germline V gives CDR1 SSHAT, CDR2 FNYEAQ (reference sequence). After removal of 5 bases from V and 3 bases from J, the junction contained 6 bases not matched to a gene. The CDR3 coding sequence is TGTGCCAGCAGCCTCGGACAGGGAGGCTACAATGAGCAGTTCTTC. Translation gives CASSLGQGGYNEQFF.

This chain links TRBV6-5 with TRBJ2-2; no definite D call. CDR1 and CDR2 (germline): MNHEY, SVGAGI. This CDR3 has 13 residues. The V end was cut by 6 bases, the J end by 1 base, with 6 bases between. In DNA form, the CDR3 reads TGTGCCAGCAGGACACGGAACACCGGGGAGCTGTTTTTT. Its protein is CASRTRNTGELFF.

This chain connects TRBV19 to TRBJ1-1; 7 bases are shared with TRBD1. The junction had 5 bases not matched to a gene; V was cut back by 2 bases and J by 2 bases. The CDR3 runs 15 residues. The germline gives CDR1 LNHDA, CDR2 SQIVND (reference sequence). As DNA, the CDR3 is TGTGCCAGTAGTATAATACAGGGGAGCAACACTGAAGCTTTCTTT. It encodes CASSIIQGSNTEAFF.

The chain links TRBV14 to TRBJ2-2; D ambiguous. CDR1 is SGHDN and CDR2 is FVKESK in the germline V gene. With 4 bases removed from V and 1 base from J, the gap between germline ends came to 10 bases. This CDR3 contains 15 residues. The CDR3 spells CASSLGSLNTGELFF. In DNA form, the CDR3 reads TGTGCCAGCAGCCTTGGCAGCCTGAACACCGGGGAGCTGTTTTTT.

This clone appeared a single time. V usage is TRBV30 and J usage is TRBJ2-3, with 14 bases identical to TRBD2. The CDR3 spans 18 residues. The J segment lost 2 bases and the V segment lost 3 bases, leaving 10 bases of the junction unmatched. The germline CDR1 and CDR2 sequences are GTSNPN and SVGIG (reference sequence). The CDR3 DNA reads as TGTGCCTGGAGACCCCTGCGACTAGCGGGGGGGAACACAGATACGCAGTATTTT. Protein product: CAWRPLRLAGGNTDTQYF.

The CDR3 spells CASSPRQESGELFF. The CDR3 DNA follows: TGTGCCAGCTCACCTAGGCAGGAGTCCGGGGAGCTGTTTTTT. The rearrangement joins TRBV18 to TRBJ2-2; D is unclear. The CDR3 totals 14 residues. V gave up 3 bases and J gave up 6 bases, with 11 bases separating them. Germline V gene sequence: CDR1 KGHSH, CDR2 LQKENI. Complete variable domain (other parts from reference TRBV18 and TRBJ2-2): NAGVMQNPRHLVRRRGQEARLRCSPMKGHSHVYWYRQLPEEGLKFMVYLQKENIIDESGMPKERFSAEFPKEGPSILRIQQVVRGDSAAYFCASSPRQESGELFFGEGSRLTVL.

This clone was detected only once. The rearrangement joins TRBV4-1 to TRBJ2-7; 11 nucleotides match TRBD2. The V segment lost 4 bases and the J segment 3 bases; nucleotides outside the gene matches: 2. The V gene's germline CDR1 is MGHRA and CDR2 YSYEKL. This CDR3 has 14 amino acids. This chain's CDR3 is CASSLLAGGYEQYF. In nucleotides, the CDR3 is TGCGCCAGCAGCCTTCTAGCGGGGGGCTACGAGCAGTACTTC.

The gene calls are TRBV4-3 and TRBJ1-5; no definite D call. Trimming pared 0 bases from V and 4 bases from J, leaving 4 bases between. The CDR3 consists of 13 residues. Per the germline V gene, CDR1 is LGHNA and CDR2 is YSLEER. This chain's CDR3 is CASSQDRNQPQHF. As DNA, the CDR3 is TGCGCCAGCAGCCAAGATCGGAATCAGCCCCAGCATTTT.

In nucleotides, the CDR3 is TGTGCCAGCAGCCTACAGGGGGTCCCTGACTACGAGCAGTACTTC. It specifies CASSLQGVPDYEQYF. The chain couples TRBV5-6 to TRBJ2-7; TRBD1 agrees at 8 bases. This CDR3 has 15 amino acids. J lost 3 bases, V lost 4 bases, and 9 bases had no gene match. The germline gives CDR1 SGHDT, CDR2 YYEEEE.

V usage is TRBV24-1 and J usage is TRBJ2-1; TRBD1 aligns across 9 bases. Per germline, CDR1 KGHDR and CDR2 SFDVKD. This CDR3 has 15 residues. V was pared by 4 bases and J by 7 bases, with 7 bases of the junction left unmatched. In DNA, the CDR3 is TGTGCCACCAGTGAAACCGGGACAGGGTGGAATGAGCAGTTCTTC. This codes for CATSETGTGWNEQFF.